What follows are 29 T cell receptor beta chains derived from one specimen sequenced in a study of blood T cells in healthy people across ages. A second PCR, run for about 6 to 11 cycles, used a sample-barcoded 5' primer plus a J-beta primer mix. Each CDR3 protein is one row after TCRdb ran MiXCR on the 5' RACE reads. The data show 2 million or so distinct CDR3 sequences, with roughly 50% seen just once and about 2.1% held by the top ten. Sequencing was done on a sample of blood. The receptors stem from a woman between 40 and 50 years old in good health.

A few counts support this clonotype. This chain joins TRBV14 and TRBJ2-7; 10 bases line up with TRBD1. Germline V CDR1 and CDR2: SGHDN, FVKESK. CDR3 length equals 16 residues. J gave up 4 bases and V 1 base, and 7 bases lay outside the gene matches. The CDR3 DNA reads TGTGCCAGCAGCCAAGGAGCGGGGACAGGGGATTACGAGCAGTACTTC. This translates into CASSQGAGTGDYEQYF.

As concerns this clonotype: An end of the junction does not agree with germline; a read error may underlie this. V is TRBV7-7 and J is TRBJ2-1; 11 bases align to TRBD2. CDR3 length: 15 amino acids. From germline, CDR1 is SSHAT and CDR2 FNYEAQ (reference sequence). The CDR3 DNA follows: TGTGCTAGCAGCTTAAATGGACTAGCGGGCAATGAGCAGTTCTTC. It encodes CASSLNGLAGNEQFF.

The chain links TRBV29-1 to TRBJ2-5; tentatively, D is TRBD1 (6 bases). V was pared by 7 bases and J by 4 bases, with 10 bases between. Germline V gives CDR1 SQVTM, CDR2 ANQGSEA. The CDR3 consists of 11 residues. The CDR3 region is CSGTGLETQYF. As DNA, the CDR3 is TGCAGCGGAACAGGGTTAGAGACCCAGTACTTC. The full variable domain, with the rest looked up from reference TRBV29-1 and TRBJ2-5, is SAVISQKPSRDICQRGTSLTIQCQVDSQVTMMFWYRQQPGQSLTLIATANQGSEATYESGFVIDKFPISRPNLTFSTLTVSNMSPEDSSIYLCSGTGLETQYFGPGTRLLVL.

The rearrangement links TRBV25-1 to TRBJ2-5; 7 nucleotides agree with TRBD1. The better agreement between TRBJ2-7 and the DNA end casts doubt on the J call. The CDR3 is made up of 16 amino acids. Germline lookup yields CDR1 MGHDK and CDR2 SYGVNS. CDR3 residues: CASSGFGGRGSYEQYF. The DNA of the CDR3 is TGTGCCAGCAGTGGATTTGGGGGCAGGGGGAGCTACGAGCAGTACTTC.

The CDR3: CASSLSVSTQPTEAFF. In nucleotides, the CDR3 is TGTGCCAGCAGCTTGAGTGTGAGCACTCAACCCACTGAAGCTTTCTTT. V usage is TRBV5-4 and J usage is TRBJ1-1; D uncertain. Germline lookup yields CDR1 SGHNT and CDR2 YYREEE (reference sequence). This CDR3 has 16 amino acids. V lost 1 base, J lost 4 bases, and 17 bases lay in between.

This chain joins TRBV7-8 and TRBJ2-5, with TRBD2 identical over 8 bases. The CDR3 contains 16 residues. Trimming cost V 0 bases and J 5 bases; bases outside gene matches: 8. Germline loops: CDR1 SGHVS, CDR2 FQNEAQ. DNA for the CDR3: TGTGCCAGCAGCTTAGCCCAACTACTAGCGGCCGAGACCCAGTACTTC. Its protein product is CASSLAQLLAAETQYF.

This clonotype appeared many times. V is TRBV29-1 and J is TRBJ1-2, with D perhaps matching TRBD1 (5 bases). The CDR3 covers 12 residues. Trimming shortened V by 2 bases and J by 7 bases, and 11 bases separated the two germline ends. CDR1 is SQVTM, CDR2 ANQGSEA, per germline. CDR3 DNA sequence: TGCAGCGTTGAATCCGGGGGAGGTGGCTACACCTTC. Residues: CSVESGGGGYTF.

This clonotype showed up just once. The CDR3 loop is CASYSGRKNEKLFF. The CDR3 nucleotides read TGTGCCAGCTATTCGGGGCGGAAGAATGAAAAACTGTTTTTT. The V call is TRBV11-3, the J call TRBJ1-4; a weak D match, TRBD1 (5 bases). CDR1 SGHNT and CDR2 YENEEA come from the germline V gene. Trimming cost V 8 bases and J 5 bases, with 15 bases left between them. The CDR3 contains 14 residues.

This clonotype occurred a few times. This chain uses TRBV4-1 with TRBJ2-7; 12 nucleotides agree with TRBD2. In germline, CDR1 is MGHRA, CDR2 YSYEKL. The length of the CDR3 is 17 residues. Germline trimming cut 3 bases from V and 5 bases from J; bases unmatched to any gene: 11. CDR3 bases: TGCGCCAGCAGCCAGCATCTAGCGGGGGGGCCTCAGAACGAGCAGTACTTC. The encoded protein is CASSQHLAGGPQNEQYF.

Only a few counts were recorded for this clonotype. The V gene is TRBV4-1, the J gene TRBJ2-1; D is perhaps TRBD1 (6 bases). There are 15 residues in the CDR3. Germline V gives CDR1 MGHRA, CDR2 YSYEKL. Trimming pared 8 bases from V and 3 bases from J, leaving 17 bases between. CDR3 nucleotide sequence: TGCGCCAGCTCCTCGGGCAGGGGCTACTACAATGAGCAGTTCTTC. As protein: CASSSGRGYYNEQFF.

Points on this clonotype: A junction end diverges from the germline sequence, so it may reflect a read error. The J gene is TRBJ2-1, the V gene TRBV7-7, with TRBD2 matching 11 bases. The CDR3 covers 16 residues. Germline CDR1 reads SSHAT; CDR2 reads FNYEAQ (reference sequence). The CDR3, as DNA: TGTGCTAGCAGCTTAGCCCGTAGCGGGGGGGCCTCTGAGCAGTTCTTC. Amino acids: CASSLARSGGASEQFF. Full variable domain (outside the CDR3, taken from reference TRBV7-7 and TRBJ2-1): GAGVSQSPRYKVTKRGQDVTLRCDPISSHATLYWYQQALGQGPEFLTYFNYEAQPDKSGLPSDRFSAERPEGSISTLTIQRTEQRDSAMYRCASSLARSGGASEQFFGPGTRLTVL.

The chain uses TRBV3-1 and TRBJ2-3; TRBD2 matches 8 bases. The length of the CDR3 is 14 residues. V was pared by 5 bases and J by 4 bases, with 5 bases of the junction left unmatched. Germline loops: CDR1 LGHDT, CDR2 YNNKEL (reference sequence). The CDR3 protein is CASSTISGADTQYF. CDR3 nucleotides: TGTGCCAGCAGCACCATTAGCGGGGCAGATACGCAGTATTTT.

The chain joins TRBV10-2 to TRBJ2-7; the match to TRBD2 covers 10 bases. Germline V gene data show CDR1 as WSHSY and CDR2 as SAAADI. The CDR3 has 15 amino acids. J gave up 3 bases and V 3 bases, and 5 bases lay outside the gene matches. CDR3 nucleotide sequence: TGCGCCAGCAGTGAAGAGCGGGGGGGACGCTACGAGCAGTACTTC. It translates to CASSEERGGRYEQYF.

CDR3 protein: CSARDLTGGLIETQYF. The CDR3 DNA follows: TGCAGTGCTAGAGATCTCACGGGAGGGTTGATCGAGACCCAGTACTTC. This rearrangement joins TRBV20-1 to TRBJ2-5; TRBD2 matches 8 bases. Trimming removed 0 bases from V and 5 bases from J; junction bases left unmatched: 11. The CDR3 is 16 residues long. Germline CDR1 is DFQATT and CDR2 is SNEGSKA (reference sequence).

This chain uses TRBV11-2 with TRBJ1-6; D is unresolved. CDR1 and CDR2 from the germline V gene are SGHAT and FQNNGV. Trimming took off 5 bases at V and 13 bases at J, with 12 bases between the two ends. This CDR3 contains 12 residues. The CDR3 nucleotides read TGTGCCAGCAGCCTACAGATACCGCCCCTCCACTTT. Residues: CASSLQIPPLHF.

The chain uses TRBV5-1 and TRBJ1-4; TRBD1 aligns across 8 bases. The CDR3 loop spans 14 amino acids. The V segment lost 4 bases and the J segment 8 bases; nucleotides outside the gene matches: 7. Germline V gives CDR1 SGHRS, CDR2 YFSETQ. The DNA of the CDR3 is TGCGCCAGCAGCATGACAGGGGTCCACGAAAAACTGTTTTTT. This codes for CASSMTGVHEKLFF. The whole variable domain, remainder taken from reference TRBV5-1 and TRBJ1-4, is KAGVTQTPRYLIKTRGQQVTLSCSPISGHRSVSWYQQTPGQGLQFLFEYFSETQRNKGNFPGRFSGRQFSNSRSEMNVSTLELGDSALYLCASSMTGVHEKLFFGSGTQLSVL.

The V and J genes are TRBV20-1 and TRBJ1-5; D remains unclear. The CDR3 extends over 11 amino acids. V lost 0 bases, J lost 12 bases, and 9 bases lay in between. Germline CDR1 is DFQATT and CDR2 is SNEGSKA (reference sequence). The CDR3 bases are TGCAGTGCTAGAGACCCCCCCGGCCAGCATTTT. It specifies CSARDPPGQHF.

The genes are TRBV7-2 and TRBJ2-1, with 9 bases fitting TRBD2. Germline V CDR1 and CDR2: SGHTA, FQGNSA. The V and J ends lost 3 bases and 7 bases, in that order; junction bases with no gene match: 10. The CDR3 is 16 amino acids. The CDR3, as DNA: TGTGCCAGCAGCTTTCTTGGCGGGGGGGCCGATAATGAGCAGTTCTTC. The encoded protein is CASSFLGGGADNEQFF.

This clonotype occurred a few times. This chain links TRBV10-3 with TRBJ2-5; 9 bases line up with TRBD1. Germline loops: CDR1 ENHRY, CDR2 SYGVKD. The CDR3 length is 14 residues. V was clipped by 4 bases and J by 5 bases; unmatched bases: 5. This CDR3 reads CAISAGQGTETQYF. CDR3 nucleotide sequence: TGTGCCATCAGTGCGGGACAGGGAACGGAGACCCAGTACTTC.

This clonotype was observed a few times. CDR3 amino acids: CASSQVTSFRTAQETQYF. CDR3 DNA sequence: TGTGCCAGCAGCCAAGTCACTTCCTTTAGGACGGCCCAAGAGACCCAGTACTTC. This chain links TRBV14 with TRBJ2-5; D gene unclear. The germline CDR1 and CDR2 sequences are SGHDN and FVKESK. Trimming took 1 base from V and 1 from J, leaving 19 bases between them. The CDR3 sequence is 18 residues long.

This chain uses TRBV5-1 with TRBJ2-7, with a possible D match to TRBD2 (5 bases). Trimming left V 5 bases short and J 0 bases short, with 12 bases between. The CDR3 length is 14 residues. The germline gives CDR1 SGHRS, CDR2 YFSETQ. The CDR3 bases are TGCGCCAGCAGGGAATTAGGACTCTCCTACGAGCAGTACTTC. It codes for CASRELGLSYEQYF.

The CDR3 bases are TGCAGTTGGCTCCCGGGACAGAGCTCCTACAATGAGCAGTTCTTC. Its protein product is CSWLPGQSSYNEQFF. This sequence joins TRBV20-1 and TRBJ2-1, with 7 bases lining up with TRBD1. This CDR3 has 15 residues. With 8 bases clipped from V and 0 bases from J, the junction kept 10 bases outside the gene matches. The germline V gene encodes CDR1 DFQATT and CDR2 SNEGSKA (reference sequence).

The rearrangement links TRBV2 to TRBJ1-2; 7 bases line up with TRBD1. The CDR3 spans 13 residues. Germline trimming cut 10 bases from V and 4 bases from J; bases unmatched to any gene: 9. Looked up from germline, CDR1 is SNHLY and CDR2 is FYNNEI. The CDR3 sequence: CANWGQLLYGYTF. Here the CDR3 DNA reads TGTGCCAACTGGGGACAGCTGCTCTATGGCTACACCTTC.

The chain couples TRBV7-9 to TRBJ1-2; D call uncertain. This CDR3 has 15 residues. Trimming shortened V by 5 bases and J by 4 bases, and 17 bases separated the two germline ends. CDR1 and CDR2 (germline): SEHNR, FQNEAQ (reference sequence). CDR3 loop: CASSPIGQAIYGYTF. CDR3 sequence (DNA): TGTGCCAGCAGCCCCATTGGGCAGGCGATCTATGGCTACACCTTC. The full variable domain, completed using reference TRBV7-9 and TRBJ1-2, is DTGVSQNPRHKITKRGQNVTFRCDPISEHNRLYWYRQTLGQGPEFLTYFQNEAQLEKSRLLSDRFSAERPKGSFSTLEIQRTEQGDSAMYLCASSPIGQAIYGYTFGSGTRLTVV.

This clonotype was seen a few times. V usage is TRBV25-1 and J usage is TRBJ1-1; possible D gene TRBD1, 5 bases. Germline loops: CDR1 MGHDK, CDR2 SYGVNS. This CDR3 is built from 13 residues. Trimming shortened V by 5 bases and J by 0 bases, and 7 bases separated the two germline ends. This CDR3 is CASSKGMNTEAFF. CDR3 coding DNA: TGTGCCAGCAGTAAGGGGATGAACACTGAAGCTTTCTTT.

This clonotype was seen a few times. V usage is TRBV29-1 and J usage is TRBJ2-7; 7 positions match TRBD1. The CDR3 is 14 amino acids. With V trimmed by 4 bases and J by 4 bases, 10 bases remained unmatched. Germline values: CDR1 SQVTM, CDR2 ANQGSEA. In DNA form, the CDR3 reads TGCAGCGTTGGGACAGGTGCAAGGGGTTACGAGCAGTACTTC. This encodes CSVGTGARGYEQYF.

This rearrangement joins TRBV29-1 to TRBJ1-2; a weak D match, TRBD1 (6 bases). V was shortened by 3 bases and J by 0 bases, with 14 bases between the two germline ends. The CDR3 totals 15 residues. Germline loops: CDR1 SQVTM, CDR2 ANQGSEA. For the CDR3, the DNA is TGCAGCGTTGAGGGCAGCCCAGGGGCTAACTATGGCTACACCTTC. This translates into CSVEGSPGANYGYTF.

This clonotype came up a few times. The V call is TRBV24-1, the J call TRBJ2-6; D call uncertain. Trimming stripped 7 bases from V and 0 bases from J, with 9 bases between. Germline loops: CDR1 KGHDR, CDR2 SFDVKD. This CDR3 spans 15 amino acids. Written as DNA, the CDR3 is TGTGCCACCAGACCCGGAGCCTCTGGGGCCAACGTCCTGACTTTC. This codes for CATRPGASGANVLTF.

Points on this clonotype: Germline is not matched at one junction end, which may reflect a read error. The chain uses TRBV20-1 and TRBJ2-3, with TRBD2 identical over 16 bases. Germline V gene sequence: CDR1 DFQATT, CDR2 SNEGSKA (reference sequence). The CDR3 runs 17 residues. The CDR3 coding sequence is TGCAGTGCTCAAGGGACTAGCGGGGGGGCCCGCACAGATACACAGTATTTT. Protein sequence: CSAQGTSGGARTDTQYF.